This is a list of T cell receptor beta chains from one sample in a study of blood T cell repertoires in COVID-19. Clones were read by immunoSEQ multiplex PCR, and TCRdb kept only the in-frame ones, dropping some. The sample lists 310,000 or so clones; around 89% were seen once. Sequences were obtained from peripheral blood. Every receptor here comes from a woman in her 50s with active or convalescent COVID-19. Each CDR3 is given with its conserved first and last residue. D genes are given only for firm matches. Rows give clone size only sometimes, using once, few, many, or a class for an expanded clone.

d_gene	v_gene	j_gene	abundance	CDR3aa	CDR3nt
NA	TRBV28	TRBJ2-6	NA	CASSWALRSGDSGANVLTF	TGTGCCAGCAGTTGGGCCCTAAGGTCAGGGGACTCTGGGGCCAACGTCCTGACTTTC
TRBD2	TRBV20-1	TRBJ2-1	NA	CSASMGGSRLLSSYNEQFF	TGCAGTGCTAGTATGGGCGGGAGTCGGTTGTTAAGCTCCTACAATGAGCAGTTCTTC
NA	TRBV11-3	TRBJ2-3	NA	CASSLTGSTDTQYF	TGTGCCAGCAGCTTAACAGGATCGACAGATACGCAGTATTTT
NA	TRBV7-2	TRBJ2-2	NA	CASSLGSGNTGELFF	TGTGCCAGCAGCTTAGGTAGCGGCAACACCGGGGAGCTGTTTTTT
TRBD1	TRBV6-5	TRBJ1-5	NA	CASRRDRNSNQPQHF	TGTGCCAGCAGGAGGGACAGAAATAGCAATCAGCCCCAGCATTTT
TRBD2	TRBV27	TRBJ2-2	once	CASSPSAGEDTGELFF	TGTGCCAGCAGCCCTTCCGCGGGGGAAGACACCGGGGAGCTGTTTTTT
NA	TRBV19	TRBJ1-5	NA	CASSIVFQGRGGDQPQHF	TGTGCCAGTAGTATAGTTTTCCAGGGACGAGGAGGGGATCAGCCCCAGCATTTT
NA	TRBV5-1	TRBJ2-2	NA	CASSGEAGELFF	TGCGCCAGCAGTGGGGAGGCCGGGGAGCTGTTTTTT
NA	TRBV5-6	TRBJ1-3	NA	CASSLRESGNTIYF	TGTGCCAGCAGCTTGCGGGAATCTGGAAACACCATATATTTT
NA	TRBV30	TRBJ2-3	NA	CAWSVHGSTDTQYF	TGTGCCTGGAGTGTACACGGGAGCACAGATACGCAGTATTTT
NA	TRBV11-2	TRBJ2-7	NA	CASAKEGPEQYF	TGTGCCAGCGCGAAAGAGGGCCCCGAGCAGTACTTC
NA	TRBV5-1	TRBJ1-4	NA	CASSLRGNREKLFF	TGCGCCAGCAGCTTGAGAGGGAATAGAGAAAAACTGTTTTTT
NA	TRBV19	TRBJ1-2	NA	CASTLRSGSNYGYTF	TGTGCCAGTACCCTAAGATCAGGAAGTAACTATGGCTACACCTTC
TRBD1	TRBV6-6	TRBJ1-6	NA	CASSLTGDRQGPSPLHF	TGTGCCAGCAGTCTTACGGGGGATAGACAGGGCCCCTCGCCCCTCCACTTT
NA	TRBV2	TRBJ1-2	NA	CASRVGGTRGYTF	TGTGCCAGCAGGGTGGGGGGGACGCGAGGCTACACCTTC
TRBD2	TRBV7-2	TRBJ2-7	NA	CASSLAGTSGSSYEQYF	TGTGCCAGCAGCTTAGCGGGGACTAGCGGCTCCTCCTACGAGCAGTACTTC
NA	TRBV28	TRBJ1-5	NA	CASSRGSTQPQHF	TGTGCCAGCAGTAGGGGCAGTACTCAGCCCCAGCATTTT
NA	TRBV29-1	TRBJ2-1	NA	CSAPRGAGDEQFF	TGCAGCGCCCCCCGGGGGGCAGGGGATGAGCAGTTCTTC
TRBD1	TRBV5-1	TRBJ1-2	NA	CASSTGQGTNYGYTF	TGCGCCAGCAGCACCGGACAGGGGACCAACTATGGCTACACCTTC
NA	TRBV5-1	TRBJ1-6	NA	CASSLGSAGSFSPLHF	TGCGCCAGCAGCTTGGGATCTGCAGGGTCATTTTCACCCCTCCACTTT
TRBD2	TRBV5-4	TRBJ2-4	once	CASSLRSGSQYF	TGTGCCAGCAGCTTGCGTAGCGGGAGCCAGTACTTC
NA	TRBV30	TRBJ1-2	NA	CAWSDETASNYGYTF	TGTGCCTGGAGCGACGAGACAGCTTCAAACTATGGCTACACCTTC
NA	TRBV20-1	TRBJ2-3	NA	CSASAQGIDTQYF	TGCAGTGCTAGTGCACAGGGTATAGATACGCAGTATTTT
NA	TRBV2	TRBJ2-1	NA	CASSEGGSANNEQFF	TGTGCCAGCAGTGAAGGGGGTAGCGCCAACAATGAGCAGTTCTTC
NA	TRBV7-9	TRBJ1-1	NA	CASSFSAGRKTEAFF	TGTGCCAGCAGCTTTTCGGCAGGGCGAAAGACTGAAGCTTTCTTT
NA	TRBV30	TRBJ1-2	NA	CAWSSSIGGYTF	TGTGCCTGGAGTTCCTCTATCGGTGGCTACACCTTC
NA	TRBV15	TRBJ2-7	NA	CATSRDTGAGEQYF	TGTGCCACCAGCAGAGATACTGGGGCAGGCGAGCAGTACTTC
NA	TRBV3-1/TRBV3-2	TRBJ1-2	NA	CASSYPIRGSGGYTF	TGTGCCAGCAGCTACCCCATCAGGGGATCTGGCGGCTACACCTTC
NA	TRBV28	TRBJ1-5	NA	CASGSATGSRWNQPQHF	TGTGCCAGCGGGAGCGCCACAGGGAGCCGATGGAATCAGCCCCAGCATTTT